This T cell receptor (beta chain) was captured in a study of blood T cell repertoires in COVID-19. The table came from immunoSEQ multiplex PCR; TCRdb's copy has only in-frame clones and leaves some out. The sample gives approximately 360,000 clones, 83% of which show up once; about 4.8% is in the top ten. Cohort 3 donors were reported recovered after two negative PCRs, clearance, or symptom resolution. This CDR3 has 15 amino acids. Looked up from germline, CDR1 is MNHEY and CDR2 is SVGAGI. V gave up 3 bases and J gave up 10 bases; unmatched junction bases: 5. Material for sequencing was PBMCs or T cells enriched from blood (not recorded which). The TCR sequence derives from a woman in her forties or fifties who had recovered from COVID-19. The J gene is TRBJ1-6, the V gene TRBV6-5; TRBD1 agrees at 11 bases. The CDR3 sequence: CASSYGTGGYSPLHF. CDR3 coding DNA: TGTGCCAGCAGTTATGGGACAGGGGGGTACTCACCCCTCCACTTT.